These 26 T cell receptor beta chains originate from one sample sequenced in a study of blood T cell repertoires in COVID-19. Sequenced by immunoSEQ multiplex PCR; TCRdb stores in-frame clones only, minus some. The sample lists tens of thousands of clones; about nine tenths were seen once. The sample comprised peripheral blood. The receptors shown here come from a woman in her 70s with acute or convalescent COVID-19.

This clone is a singleton in its sample. V is TRBV5-1 and J is TRBJ1-1; 7 nucleotides agree with TRBD1. V shed 4 bases, J shed 5 bases, and the junction held 11 bases outside the gene matches. CDR3 size: 15 residues. Germline V gene lookup returns CDR1 SGHRS and CDR2 YFSETQ. This CDR3 is CASSPGDRVKTEAFF. The DNA of the CDR3 is TGCGCCAGCAGCCCGGGAGACAGGGTAAAAACTGAAGCTTTCTTT.

This clone has more than one count but fewer than ten. The chain couples TRBV10-2 to TRBJ2-1, with TRBD2 identical over 7 bases. Germline CDR1 is WSHSY and CDR2 is SAAADI. The CDR3 sequence is 15 residues long. V lost 6 bases and J lost 1; bases outside the gene matches: 6. DNA of the CDR3: TGCGCCAGCAGGCTCACTAGCGCGTCCTACAATGAGCAGTTCTTC. Its protein product is CASRLTSASYNEQFF.

The chain joins TRBV3-1 (or the pseudogene TRBV3-2) to TRBJ2-7; D remains ambiguous. Trimming cost V 1 base and J 5 bases, with 9 bases left between them. Germline V CDR1 and CDR2: LGHDT, YNNKEL (reference sequence). The CDR3 covers 13 residues. The DNA for the CDR3 is TGTGCCAGCAGCCAAGGGGCGTCGAACGAGCAGTACTTC. It is translated as CASSQGASNEQYF.

The table lists this clone with a count of one. The CDR3 DNA reads TGTGCCAGCAGCCCCAGGCTAGGGGGGGCCCAAGAGACCCAGTACTTC. Translating it yields CASSPRLGGAQETQYF. The chain joins TRBV11-2 to TRBJ2-5; D might be TRBD2 (7 bases). Germline CDR1 SGHAT, CDR2 FQNNGV. Trimming pared 5 bases from V and 1 base from J, leaving 17 bases between. The length of the CDR3 is 16 residues.

The J gene is TRBJ1-1, the V gene TRBV6-5; D may be TRBD1 (6 bases). Trimming cost V 3 bases and J 1 base, with 12 bases left between them. Germline loops: CDR1 MNHEY, CDR2 SVGAGI. The CDR3 extends over 15 amino acids. CDR3 nucleotides: TGTGCCAGCAGTTATCGACCGGGACAGAACACTGAAGCTTTCTTT. The encoded protein is CASSYRPGQNTEAFF.

The CDR3 loop is CASRNPAGRTEAFF. CDR3 bases: TGCGCCAGCAGAAACCCAGCAGGGCGCACTGAAGCTTTCTTT. The rearrangement links TRBV4-1 to TRBJ1-1; D possibly corresponds to TRBD1 (5 bases). This CDR3 region has 14 residues. CDR1 MGHRA and CDR2 YSYEKL come from the germline V gene. The V gene lost 6 bases and the J gene lost 4 bases, with 15 bases spanning the gap.

The chain employs TRBV28 and TRBJ1-6; the match to TRBD1 covers 10 bases. This CDR3 comprises 16 residues. V was pared by 5 bases and J by 10 bases, with 11 bases of the junction left unmatched. The germline gives CDR1 MDHEN, CDR2 SYDVKM. Here the CDR3 reads CASSDTGTGVNSPLHF. As DNA, the CDR3 is TGTGCCAGCAGTGACACCGGGACAGGGGTAAACTCACCCCTCCACTTT.

The V gene is TRBV2, the J gene TRBJ2-5; the D gene is possibly TRBD1 (5 bases). The V and J ends lost 2 bases and 5 bases respectively, with 12 bases between them. The length of the CDR3 is 14 residues. Germline V lookup: CDR1 SNHLY, CDR2 FYNNEI. This chain's CDR3 is CASSELMGRETQYF. The CDR3 region has the DNA TGTGCCAGCAGTGAACTTATGGGGCGGGAGACCCAGTACTTC.

The CDR3 DNA reads as TGTGCCAGCTCACCATTGTCGTGGCAGGAGGTAGAGACCCAGTACTTC. It is translated as CASSPLSWQEVETQYF. The chain joins TRBV18 to TRBJ2-5; D might be TRBD2 (5 bases). Germline V gene data show CDR1 as KGHSH and CDR2 as LQKENI. The V end was cut by 2 bases, the J end by 4 bases, with 17 bases between. CDR3 length: 16 amino acids. Drawing the rest from reference TRBV18 and TRBJ2-5, the complete variable domain is NAGVMQNPRHLVRRRGQEARLRCSPMKGHSHVYWYRQLPEEGLKFMVYLQKENIIDESGMPKERFSAEFPKEGPSILRIQQVVRGDSAAYFCASSPLSWQEVETQYFGPGTRLLVL.

The count of this clone is one. The chain uses TRBV3-1 (or the pseudogene TRBV3-2) and TRBJ1-2; D might be TRBD1 (6 bases). The length of the CDR3 is 16 residues. V gave up 4 bases and J gave up 4 bases, with 19 bases separating them. From germline, CDR1 is LGHDT and CDR2 YNNKEL (reference sequence). The CDR3 protein is CASSPTGRLDSYGYTF. CDR3 coding DNA: TGTGCCAGCAGCCCCACGGGACGACTGGACAGCTATGGCTACACCTTC.

The genes are TRBV3-1 (or the pseudogene TRBV3-2) and TRBJ2-1; the match to TRBD2 covers 11 bases. Germline CDR1 reads LGHDT; CDR2 reads YNNKEL (reference sequence). V lost 4 bases, J lost 10 bases, and 3 bases stayed unmatched. This CDR3 is built from 13 residues. The CDR3 loop reads CASSRLAGYEQFF. The CDR3 region has the DNA TGTGCCAGCAGCCGACTAGCGGGATACGAGCAGTTCTTC.

The chain links TRBV27 to TRBJ2-1; TRBD1 is a possible D gene (5 bases). The ends were cut back, 2 bases at V and 5 bases at J, with 13 bases in the middle. Germline CDR1 reads MNHEY; CDR2 reads SMNVEV (reference sequence). This CDR3 has 15 residues. As DNA, the CDR3 is TGTGCCAGCAGTTTACCGCAGGGTGGGGACAATGAGCAGTTCTTC. Its translation is CASSLPQGGDNEQFF.

V gene TRBV19 combines with J gene TRBJ2-7, with 10 bases that match TRBD1. The V segment lost 7 bases and the J segment 5 bases; nucleotides outside the gene matches: 8. The CDR3 extends over 14 amino acids. CDR1 is LNHDA and CDR2 is SQIVND in the germline V gene (reference sequence). CDR3 residues: CASKLRDRGDEQYF. DNA for the CDR3: TGTGCCAGTAAGCTGAGGGACAGGGGTGACGAGCAGTACTTC.

The V gene is TRBV5-6, the J gene TRBJ2-7, with a possible D match to TRBD1 (5 bases). CDR1 is SGHDT and CDR2 is YYEEEE in the germline V gene. Trimming took 0 bases from V and 3 from J, leaving 10 bases between them. The CDR3 length is 14 residues. CDR3 amino acids: CASSLGAGIYEQYF. The CDR3 nucleotides are TGTGCCAGCAGCTTGGGGGCAGGGATCTACGAGCAGTACTTC.

The chain couples TRBV29-1 to TRBJ2-5; D is perhaps TRBD1 (5 bases). V was pared by 4 bases and J by 2 bases, with 8 bases between. This CDR3 has 12 amino acids. The germline gives CDR1 SQVTM, CDR2 ANQGSEA. As DNA, the CDR3 is TGCAGCGTTGGAAGACAGCAAGAGACCCAGTACTTC. Translating it yields CSVGRQQETQYF. The complete variable domain, with remaining parts taken from reference TRBV29-1 and TRBJ2-5, reads SAVISQKPSRDICQRGTSLTIQCQVDSQVTMMFWYRQQPGQSLTLIATANQGSEATYESGFVIDKFPISRPNLTFSTLTVSNMSPEDSSIYLCSVGRQQETQYFGPGTRLLVL.

The chain combines TRBV12-3 or TRBV12-4 with TRBJ1-2; no clear D. This CDR3 region has 12 residues. The ends were cut back, 3 bases at V and 7 bases at J, with 9 bases in the middle. CDR3 coding DNA: TGTGCCAGCAGTTTCGGAGGAGGTGGCTACACCTTC. Protein: CASSFGGGGYTF.

The V gene is TRBV6-6, the J gene TRBJ2-3, with 7 bases identical to TRBD1. The germline CDR1 and CDR2 sequences are MNHNY and SVGAGI (reference sequence). V was pared by 7 bases and J by 3 bases, with 7 bases of the junction left unmatched. The CDR3 is 14 residues long. DNA of the CDR3: TGTGCCAGCACCCCAGGGGGTGATACAGATACGCAGTATTTT. Protein: CASTPGGDTDTQYF.

The rearrangement links TRBV4-2 to TRBJ1-5; no definite D call. CDR3 length equals 15 residues. V dropped 4 bases and J dropped 0 bases, with 10 bases sitting between them. The germline CDR1 and CDR2 sequences are LGHNA and YNFKEQ. The CDR3 DNA follows: TGTGCCAGCAGCCGAACAGCAGATAGCAATCAGCCCCAGCATTTT. Protein sequence: CASSRTADSNQPQHF.

The chain couples TRBV18 to TRBJ2-7, with 7 bases lining up with TRBD1. Trimming took 3 bases from V and 4 from J; bases not matched to a gene: 6. CDR1 and CDR2 from the germline V gene are KGHSH and LQKENI. There are 14 residues in the CDR3. CDR3 nucleotides: TGTGCCAGCTCACCGGGACAGTTACAATACGAGCAGTACTTC. It translates to CASSPGQLQYEQYF.

CDR3 in DNA: TGTGCCAGCAGCTTAGAGACAGGAAATTCACCCCTCCACTTT. Its translation is CASSLETGNSPLHF. This rearrangement joins TRBV7-9 to TRBJ1-6, with D maybe TRBD1 (6 bases). The length of the CDR3 is 14 residues. Germline-derived CDR1 and CDR2 are SEHNR and FQNEAQ (reference sequence). The ends were cut back, 1 base at V and 7 bases at J, with 8 bases in the middle.

The gene calls are TRBV4-2 and TRBJ1-4; D is ambiguous. CDR1 and CDR2 from the germline V gene are LGHNA and YNFKEQ. CDR3 size: 16 residues. Between the trimmed V and J ends, which lost 5 bases and 0 bases, there was a span of 13 bases. CDR3 coding DNA: TGTGCCAGCAGCTCCCACCCGACACCAACTAATGAAAAACTGTTTTTT. As protein: CASSSHPTPTNEKLFF.

V usage is TRBV3-1 (or the pseudogene TRBV3-2) and J usage is TRBJ1-6, with D maybe TRBD1 (5 bases). This CDR3 has 15 amino acids. Looked up from germline, CDR1 is LGHDT and CDR2 is YNNKEL (reference sequence). V lost 1 base, J lost 13 bases, and 17 bases lay in between. CDR3: CASSQVGRASSPLHF. The CDR3 region has the DNA TGTGCCAGCAGCCAAGTCGGCAGGGCATCATCGCCCCTCCACTTT.

This sequence joins TRBV3-1 (or the pseudogene TRBV3-2) and TRBJ2-2; D gene unclear. Deletions cut 6 bases from V and 4 bases from J, with 12 bases between. The CDR3 extends over 14 amino acids. CDR1 is LGHDT, CDR2 YNNKEL, per germline (reference sequence). The CDR3 nucleotides are TGTGCCAGCAGTCTAGGTCCCACCACCGGGGAGCTGTTTTTT. Translating it yields CASSLGPTTGELFF.

The rearrangement links TRBV28 to TRBJ2-5; TRBD1 matches at 11 bases. The CDR3 is 14 amino acids. V trimming: 3 bases; J trimming: 5 bases; junction bases outside the gene matches: 2. Germline CDR1 is MDHEN and CDR2 is SYDVKM. CDR3 amino acids: CASSLGQGVETQYF. CDR3 coding DNA: TGTGCCAGCAGTTTGGGACAGGGGGTGGAGACCCAGTACTTC.

The chain has TRBV5-5 and TRBJ1-6, with D perhaps matching TRBD1 (5 bases). The length of the CDR3 is 13 residues. Deletions cut 0 bases from V and 7 bases from J, with 5 bases between. Germline V gives CDR1 SGHKS, CDR2 YYEKEE (reference sequence). The CDR3 bases are TGTGCCAGCAGCTTGGAGGGGAATTCACCCCTCCACTTT. Its protein is CASSLEGNSPLHF.

The chain combines TRBV27 with TRBJ1-1, with 12 bases aligning to TRBD1. V was pared by 6 bases and J by 8 bases, with 4 bases of the junction left unmatched. The CDR3 consists of 13 residues. CDR1 is MNHEY, CDR2 SMNVEV, per germline (reference sequence). CDR3 protein: CASRGQGAAEAFF. Here the CDR3 DNA reads TGTGCCAGCAGGGGACAGGGGGCCGCGGAAGCTTTCTTT.